This T cell receptor beta chain appears in the sequencing data of a study of ipilimumab plus nivolumab after autologous stem cell transplantation. This table comes from immunoSEQ multiplex PCR, and its TCRdb copy is limited to in-frame clones, with some not included. Among some 10,000 clones listed, 78% were seen once. There are a few counts of this clone. The CDR3 runs 11 residues. CDR1 DFQATT and CDR2 SNEGSKA come from the germline V gene (reference sequence). The V and J ends lost 5 bases and 7 bases respectively, with 11 bases between them. The sequencing here drew on PBMCs, taken in a trial of ipilimumab plus nivolumab as post-transplant consolidation. This TCR was recovered from a male donor with diffuse large B-cell lymphoma. The chain combines TRBV20-1 with TRBJ1-1; D might be TRBD1 (6 bases). In nucleotides, the CDR3 is TGCAGTGCTGTACGGACAGTTGAAGCTTTCTTT. The encoded protein is CSAVRTVEAFF.